The rows below give T cell receptor beta chains drawn from one sample of a study of vaccination and CD4 T cells after COVID-19. TCRdb reanalysed the PCR reads using MiXCR and keeps one entry per CDR3 protein. The sample shows just over 35,000 distinct CDR3 sequences, 36% of them seen only once. Sequences were derived from CD4+ T cells from blood, sampled about 7 months after SARS-CoV-2 vaccination. These receptors all come from a human donor who had recovered from COVID-19. CDR3s include the opening cysteine and the closing phenylalanine or tryptophan. The D gene is left open where the match is weak. The listing skips clone size in some rows; elsewhere it reads once, few, many or a size class.

clone_size d_call j_call v_call cdr3_nt cdr3_aa
. TRBD2 TRBJ2-7 TRBV7-9 TGTGCCGGGGGGGAAGCGGGCTTCCCCTACGAGCAGTACTTC CAGGEAGFPYEQYF
. . TRBJ1-1 TRBV7-9 TGTGCCAGCAGCTTAGGGGGGTCGTGGAACACTGAAGCTTTCTTT CASSLGGSWNTEAFF
. TRBD2 TRBJ2-1 TRBV6-1 TGTGCCAGCATCGGACCGGGACTAGCGGAAAAGGGGATCTACAATGAGCAGTTCTTC CASIGPGLAEKGIYNEQFF
. . TRBJ2-5 TRBV7-2 TGTGCCAGCAGCCTAGCGGAGACCCAGTACTTC CASSLAETQYF
few . TRBJ2-6 TRBV20-1 TGCAGTGCCCCGAGCCCAGGGGCCAACGTCCTGACTTTC CSAPSPGANVLTF
. . TRBJ1-2 TRBV28 TGTGCCAGCAGTTTCCCGGCAGGGATAGGGGGCTACACCTTC CASSFPAGIGGYTF
many TRBD1 TRBJ1-5 TRBV20-1 TGCAGTGCTAGAGGGGACAGGGGGTATCAGCCCCAGCATTTT CSARGDRGYQPQHF
. . TRBJ1-6 TRBV6-7 TGTGCCAGCAGTAAAAGTGGGGACGACCGGAATTCACCCCTCCACTTT CASSKSGDDRNSPLHF
many . TRBJ1-5 TRBV20-1 TGCAGTGCTAGCACCGCGAGGGGCGTAGGGAATCAGCCCCAGCATTTT CSASTARGVGNQPQHF
. . TRBJ1-2 TRBV20-1 TGCAGTGCTAGAGAGGTCGCGTACTATAACTATGGCTACACCTTC CSAREVAYYNYGYTF
. TRBD1 TRBJ2-1 TRBV7-8 TGTGCCAGCATCGGGGGGACAGGGGGTAATGAGCAGTTCTTC CASIGGTGGNEQFF
. TRBD2 TRBJ2-1 TRBV19 TGTGCCAGTAGTATAGATCGGCTAGCGGGAAGCTCCTACAATGAGCAGTTCTTC CASSIDRLAGSSYNEQFF
. TRBD1 TRBJ2-2 TRBV6-2/TRBV6-3 TGTGCCAGCATCCCAGGGGGCGCGGGCACCGGGGAGCTGTTTTTT CASIPGGAGTGELFF